This T cell receptor beta chain was found in a study of blood T cell repertoires in COVID-19. On the study more broadly: Samples of COVID-19 (acute and convalescent) were obtained from the United States, Italy and Spain. Sample material is recorded as cDNA or gDNA derived from T cells, B-cell-depleted T cells, or PBMCs.

This CDR3 contains 15 residues. Germline values: CDR1 SGHTS, CDR2 YDEGEE. With 0 bases clipped from V and 5 bases from J, the junction kept 4 bases outside the gene matches. Authors' analysis steps: Reference gene primers were amplified, and this amplification served to estimate nucleated cell counts. Libraries were prepared by immunoSEQ multiplex PCR; TCRdb keeps only in-frame clonotypes and omits some of them. The V and J calls and the clone size are those of that table, but D and trimming were determined from the DNA. The table has over 75,000 clones, around 78% seen once. The sequencing sample was made of peripheral blood. This clonotype was sampled from a human donor in a cohort sampled during active COVID-19. V usage is TRBV5-8 and J usage is TRBJ1-5; 8 bases align to TRBD1. CDR3 in DNA: TGTGCCAGCAGCTTGGGAACAGGGGGGGATCAGCCCCAGCATTTT. The encoded protein is CASSLGTGGDQPQHF.